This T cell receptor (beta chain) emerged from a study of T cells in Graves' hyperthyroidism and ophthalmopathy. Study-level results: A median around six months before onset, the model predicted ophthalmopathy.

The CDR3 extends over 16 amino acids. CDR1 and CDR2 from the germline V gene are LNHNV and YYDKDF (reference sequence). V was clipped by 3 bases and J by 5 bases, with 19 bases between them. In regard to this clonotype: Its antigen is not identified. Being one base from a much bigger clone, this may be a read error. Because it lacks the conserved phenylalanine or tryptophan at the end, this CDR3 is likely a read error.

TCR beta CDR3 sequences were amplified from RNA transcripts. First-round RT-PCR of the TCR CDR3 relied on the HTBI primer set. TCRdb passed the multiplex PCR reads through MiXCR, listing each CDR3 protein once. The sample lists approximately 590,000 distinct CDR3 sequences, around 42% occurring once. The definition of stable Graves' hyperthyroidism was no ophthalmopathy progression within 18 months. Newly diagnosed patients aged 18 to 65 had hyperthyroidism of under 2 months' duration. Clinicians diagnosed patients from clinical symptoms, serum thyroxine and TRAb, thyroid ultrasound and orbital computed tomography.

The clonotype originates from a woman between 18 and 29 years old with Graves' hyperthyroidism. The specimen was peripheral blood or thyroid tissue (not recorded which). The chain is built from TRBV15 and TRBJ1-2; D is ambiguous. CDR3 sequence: CATSSRFGQLRYGYTL. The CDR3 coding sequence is TGTGCCACCAGCAGCAGGTTCGGGCAGCTTCGTTATGGCTACACCCTC.